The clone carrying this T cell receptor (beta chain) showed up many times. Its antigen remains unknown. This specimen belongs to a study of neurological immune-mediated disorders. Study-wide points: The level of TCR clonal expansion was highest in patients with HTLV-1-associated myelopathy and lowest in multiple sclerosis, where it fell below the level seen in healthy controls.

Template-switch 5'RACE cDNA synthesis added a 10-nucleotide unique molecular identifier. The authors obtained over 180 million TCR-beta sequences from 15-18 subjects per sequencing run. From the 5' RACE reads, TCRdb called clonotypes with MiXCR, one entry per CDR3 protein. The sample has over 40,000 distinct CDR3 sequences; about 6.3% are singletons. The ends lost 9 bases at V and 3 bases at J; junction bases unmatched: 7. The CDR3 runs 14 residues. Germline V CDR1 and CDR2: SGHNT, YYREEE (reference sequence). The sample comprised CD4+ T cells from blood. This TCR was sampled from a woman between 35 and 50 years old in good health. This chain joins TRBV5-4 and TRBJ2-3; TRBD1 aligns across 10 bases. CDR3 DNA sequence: TGTGCCACTCGAGGACAGGGGGGGACAGATACGCAGTATTTT. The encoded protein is CATRGQGGTDTQYF. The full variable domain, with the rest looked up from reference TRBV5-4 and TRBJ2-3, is ETGVTQSPTHLIKTRGQQVTLRCSSQSGHNTVSWYQQALGQGPQFIFQYYREEENGRGNFPPRFSGLQFPNYSSELNVNALELDDSALYLCATRGQGGTDTQYFGPGTRLTVL.